This T cell receptor (beta chain) was captured in a study of blood T cell repertoires in COVID-19 (dated by TCRdb to about 2020). A note on the overall study: Samples covering the acute and convalescent phases of COVID-19 were provided by collaborators in the United States, Italy and Spain. Where available, HLA class I and class II types were obtained from metadata supplied by the sample provider rather than from assay-based typing. Deeply sampled blood TCRbeta repertoires from subjects exposed to, actively infected with, or recovered from COVID-19 were included in the dataset. The sample metadata nearly always contained a de-identified subject ID, COVID-19 status, age in years and sex. The samples were drawn from the first 160 participants of the ongoing ImmuneRACE study and from 950 to 1,500 subjects provided by 6 global collaborators. The material from the prospective study consisted of cDNA or gDNA derived from T cells, B-cell-depleted T cells, or PBMCs. The repertoires were made available in a free public database intended to serve as a resource for research on the immune response to SARS-CoV-2.

The immunoSEQ Assay, a bias-controlled multiplex PCR, was used to amplify TCRbeta CDR3 regions from genomic DNA. The original methods were these. Nucleated cell counts per sample were estimated from amplification of reference gene primers within the assay. Sequence reads were collapsed and filtered to measure the absolute abundance of every unique TCRbeta CDR3 rearrangement. For each sample, productive Simpson clonality was calculated as the square root of Simpson's diversity index over productive rearrangements. The table comes from immuneACCESS by way of TCRdb, which keeps in-frame sequences with V and J called. Part of the clones is missing from these tables; in studies checked, under half for an unresolved V gene and the rest for unknown reasons. That table gives V, J and clone size, and the DNA gave D and trimming. The sample contains a few hundred thousand clones, around 89% of them found a single time. The ten biggest clones cover 4% to 5.5% of the sample.

Participants in the prospective study were enrolled through a virtual design, were aged about 18 to 90 years, and lived in about 25 United States geographic areas. To assign participants to cohorts, the prospective study relied on clinical history that participants themselves reported in a screening survey and a study questionnaire. In the prospective study, mobile phlebotomists collected whole blood, serum and a nasopharyngeal or oropharyngeal swab from each participant. Participants in the prospective study had the option to provide additional blood draws and questionnaires over a roughly 2-month period. Blood samples from the prospective study were shipped frozen or at room temperature prior to DNA extraction. V loses 3 bases of germline sequence and J loses 2 bases, and the interval between the two ends is 7 bases. The CDR3, from cysteine to phenylalanine, totals 13 residues. Only CDR3 DNA is held: 39 bases, read in frame from base 1.

Regarding this clone: Its antigen is not yet known. No base-level quality is on record; no much larger clone is a single base apart. Other DNA sequences in this specimen translate into the identical CDR3.

Here is what the overall study found, with its caveats: The amount of clinical and demographic metadata varied by source and participant and was provided uncurated.

Recombination linked TRBV12-3 or TRBV12-4 to TRBJ1-2; tentative D gene TRBD1, with 5 bases matching. This TCR was sampled from a woman younger than 35 with acute COVID-19. The sequencing sample was made of PBMCs or T cells enriched from blood (not recorded which). The bases are TGTGCCAGCAGTTTTACAGGAAACTATGGCTACACCTTC. The encoded protein is CASSFTGNYGYTF.